Presented here are 31 T cell receptor beta chains from one specimen sequenced in a study of T cell repertoires in cytomegalovirus infection. TCRdb itself ran the reads through MiXCR, one entry per CDR3 protein. The sample has 20,000 or so distinct CDR3 sequences, approximately 22% seen once; the top ten hold around 90%. No antigen has been assigned to these receptors. This material consisted of CD8+ T cells from cultured PBMCs, taken from culture after CMV antigen stimulation. These receptors originate from a human donor in good health (CMV status not recorded). Some clones in this sample may be carry-over from other donors' samples.

This clonotype was seen at least ten times. The CDR3 loop reads CASSLGVGISYEQYF. CDR3 nucleotide sequence: TGTGCCAGCAGCTTAGGTGTAGGGATCTCCTACGAGCAGTACTTC. V is TRBV11-2 and J is TRBJ2-7; D call uncertain. V was trimmed by 1 base and J by 0 bases, leaving 10 bases between them. This CDR3 region has 15 residues. The germline CDR1 and CDR2 sequences are SGHAT and FQNNGV. Full variable domain (remainder filled in from reference TRBV11-2 and TRBJ2-7): EAGVAQSPRYKIIEKRQSVAFWCNPISGHATLYWYQQILGQGPKLLIQFQNNGVVDDSQLPKDRFSAERLKGVDSTLKIQPAKLEDSAVYLCASSLGVGISYEQYFGPGTRLTVT.

This clonotype was recorded a few times. The chain recombines TRBV7-6 with TRBJ2-7; D possibly corresponds to TRBD1 (7 bases). The V gene's germline CDR1 is SGHVS and CDR2 FNYEAQ. Trimming took 5 bases from V and 5 from J, leaving 10 bases between them. The CDR3 has 12 amino acids. CDR3 in DNA: TGTGCCAGCAGCGCCAGGGGGGACGAGCAGTACTTC. Translating it yields CASSARGDEQYF. The whole variable domain, filled in from reference TRBV7-6 and TRBJ2-7, reads GAGVSQSPRYKVTKRGQDVALRCDPISGHVSLYWYRQALGQGPEFLTYFNYEAQQDKSGLPNDRFSAERPEGSISTLTIQRTEQRDSAMYRCASSARGDEQYFGPGTRLTVT.

This chain links TRBV6-1 with TRBJ2-1, with 9 bases matching TRBD2. This CDR3 is 13 amino acids long. The germline CDR1 and CDR2 sequences are MNHNS and SASEGT. V trimming: 8 bases; J trimming: 8 bases; junction bases outside the gene matches: 7. In DNA, the CDR3 is TGTGCCAGCTCCGGGACTAGCCTTCATGAGCAGTTCTTC. It encodes CASSGTSLHEQFF.

This chain links TRBV19 with TRBJ1-1; a possible D gene is TRBD1 (5 bases). Germline CDR1 is LNHDA and CDR2 is SQIVND (reference sequence). Trimming pared 3 bases from V and 1 base from J, leaving 9 bases between. This CDR3 has 14 residues. CDR3 sequence: CASSIGGGNTEAFF. As DNA, the CDR3 is TGTGCCAGTAGTATTGGGGGTGGGAACACTGAAGCTTTCTTT.

This clonotype has just one count. The chain combines TRBV28 with TRBJ2-7; the match to TRBD1 covers 7 bases. This CDR3 comprises 15 residues. Per the germline V gene, CDR1 is MDHEN and CDR2 is SYDVKM. With V trimmed by 4 bases and J by 2 bases, 8 bases remained unmatched. The CDR3 bases are TGTGCCAGCAGTTCGTGGAGCCAGGGGGCCTACGAGCAGTACTTC. Translating it yields CASSSWSQGAYEQYF.

This rearrangement joins TRBV6-2 or TRBV6-3 to TRBJ1-5; D is unclear. This CDR3 is built from 15 residues. Trimming removed 11 bases at V and 2 bases at J, with 19 bases between. CDR1 is MNHEY, CDR2 SVGEGT, per germline. The CDR3 is CASSPSRFGNQPQHF. For the CDR3, the DNA is TGTGCCTCATCACCCAGCCGTTTTGGCAATCAGCCCCAGCATTTT.

This clonotype was found many times. This chain links TRBV28 with TRBJ1-2; maybe TRBD1 (5 bases). Deletions cut 4 bases from V and 5 bases from J, with 23 bases between. This CDR3 has 17 amino acids. Germline assignment: CDR1 MDHEN and CDR2 SYDVKM. The DNA of the CDR3 is TGTGCCAGCAGTTCTATCCTAGGGGCCCCTCCAGCTTATGGCTACACCTTC. It specifies CASSSILGAPPAYGYTF.

This clonotype has a count of ten or more. The rearrangement joins TRBV19 to TRBJ2-1; TRBD2 aligns across 8 bases. Germline loops: CDR1 LNHDA, CDR2 SQIVND (reference sequence). V trimming: 3 bases; J trimming: 9 bases; junction bases outside the gene matches: 10. The CDR3 runs to 15 residues. CDR3 loop: CASSIPGLGLVEQFF. DNA of the CDR3: TGTGCCAGTAGTATCCCGGGACTAGGCCTGGTTGAGCAGTTCTTC.

The CDR3 spells CSVEGRAKTQYF. CDR3 nucleotides: TGCAGCGTTGAAGGCAGGGCGAAGACCCAGTACTTC. The chain couples TRBV29-1 to TRBJ2-5; D perhaps matches TRBD1 (5 bases). Trimming removed 1 base at V and 6 bases at J, with 9 bases between. The CDR3 loop spans 12 amino acids. Germline V gene data show CDR1 as SQVTM and CDR2 as ANQGSEA.

The chain is built from TRBV7-8 and TRBJ1-4; D is perhaps TRBD1 (6 bases). V dropped 1 base and J dropped 8 bases, with 11 bases sitting between them. CDR1 SGHVS and CDR2 FQNEAQ come from the germline V gene. This CDR3 is 14 amino acids long. CDR3 amino acids: CASSLGDIPEKLFF. In DNA form, the CDR3 reads TGTGCCAGCAGCTTAGGGGACATTCCGGAAAAACTGTTTTTT.

This clonotype was seen at least ten times. The genes are TRBV4-1 and TRBJ1-5; no clear D gene. The CDR3 spans 14 residues. Germline V gives CDR1 MGHRA, CDR2 YSYEKL. The V and J ends lost 5 bases and 0 bases respectively, with 8 bases between them. CDR3 nucleotides: TGCGCCAGCAGCACTCAGGATAGCAATCAGCCCCAGCATTTT. Protein sequence: CASSTQDSNQPQHF.

The table lists this clonotype with many counts. The CDR3 nucleotides read TGTGCCAGCAGAAAAATCCGGGACAGTAACTCTGGGGCCAACGTCCTGACTTTC. Its translation is CASRKIRDSNSGANVLTF. The chain combines TRBV11-2 with TRBJ2-6, with 7 bases fitting TRBD1. V lost 6 bases to trimming and J lost 0 bases; unmatched junction nucleotides: 11. The CDR3 sequence is 18 residues long. The germline V gene encodes CDR1 SGHAT and CDR2 FQNNGV.

This clonotype was seen only a few times. This chain uses TRBV15 with TRBJ1-1, with unresolved D. The CDR3 totals 15 residues. V lost 0 bases to trimming and J lost 3 bases, with 11 bases between them. Germline CDR1 reads LNHNV; CDR2 reads YYDKDF (reference sequence). The CDR3 DNA reads TGTGCCACCAGCAGAGAATCGGGCAGCTACACTGAAGCTTTCTTT. The encoded protein is CATSRESGSYTEAFF.

This clonotype was seen a handful of times. The chain couples TRBV12-3 or TRBV12-4 to TRBJ2-7; D perhaps matches TRBD1 (6 bases). The germline V and J ends were trimmed by 5 bases and 3 bases, with 14 bases remaining between them. The CDR3 is 14 residues long. CDR3 nucleotides: TGTGCCAGCAGTCCTGATACAGGGAACTACGAGCAGTACTTC. Translating it yields CASSPDTGNYEQYF.

This chain links TRBV6-2 or TRBV6-3 with TRBJ2-7; tentative D call: TRBD2 (5 bases). There are 12 residues in the CDR3. V lost 6 bases, J lost 4 bases, and 10 bases lay in between. CDR1 is MNHEY, CDR2 SVGEGT, per germline. The CDR3 protein is CASSSGLYEQYF. DNA for the CDR3: TGTGCCAGCAGCTCCGGACTTTACGAGCAGTACTTC.

The CDR3 region has the DNA TGTGCCAGCAGCCCCCGGGGGTATAGCGGGGGGGCCTACAATGAGCAGTTCTTC. Its protein is CASSPRGYSGGAYNEQFF. The chain recombines TRBV9 with TRBJ2-1, with 11 bases fitting TRBD2. Looked up from germline, CDR1 is SGDLS and CDR2 is YYNGEE. The CDR3 is 18 amino acids. Unmatched junction bases numbered 11, after V lost 4 bases and J lost 2 bases.

The J gene is TRBJ2-5, the V gene TRBV28; 7 bases align to TRBD1. There are 15 residues in the CDR3. The germline V gene has CDR1 MDHEN and CDR2 SYDVKM. The junction had 9 bases not matched to a gene; V was cut back by 3 bases and J by 5 bases. CDR3 protein: CASSLGQSKVETQYF. The CDR3 region has the DNA TGTGCCAGCAGTTTGGGACAGTCTAAGGTGGAGACCCAGTACTTC.

Written as DNA, the CDR3 is TGCGCCAGCAGCTCAGGAGAGCAGGGGGTGGCAGATGGCTACACCTTC. Translating it yields CASSSGEQGVADGYTF. J is TRBJ1-2 and V is TRBV5-1, with 7 bases matching TRBD1. The CDR3 is 16 residues long. After removal of 3 bases from V and 6 bases from J, the junction contained 14 bases not matched to a gene. Germline V gene data show CDR1 as SGHRS and CDR2 as YFSETQ.

This clonotype was found a few times. This chain links TRBV19 with TRBJ2-3; D is uncertain. The germline V gene has CDR1 LNHDA and CDR2 SQIVND (reference sequence). This CDR3 has 13 residues. Trimming removed 3 bases at V and 4 bases at J, with 8 bases between. The CDR3 reads CASSMLHPDTQYF. For the CDR3, the DNA is TGTGCCAGTAGTATGCTACACCCAGATACGCAGTATTTT.

V is TRBV10-3 and J is TRBJ2-3; 8 bases are shared with TRBD1. CDR1 ENHRY and CDR2 SYGVKD come from the germline V gene. Trimming at V came to 6 bases and at J to 0 bases, leaving 5 bases not matched to a gene. There are 15 residues in the CDR3. The CDR3 loop reads CAIRTQGASTDTQYF. CDR3 bases: TGTGCCATCAGGACCCAGGGGGCGAGCACAGATACGCAGTATTTT.

This clonotype has a handful of counts. This rearrangement joins TRBV2 to TRBJ2-3; D is perhaps TRBD2 (6 bases). This CDR3 contains 14 residues. Trimming took 4 bases from V and 3 from J, leaving 11 bases between them. CDR1 SNHLY and CDR2 FYNNEI come from the germline V gene. The CDR3 sequence is CASSARDLTDTQYF. The CDR3 DNA reads TGTGCCAGCAGTGCCCGGGACTTAACAGATACGCAGTATTTT.

This clonotype was seen a handful of times. The chain uses TRBV11-2 and TRBJ2-7; TRBD2 agrees at 8 bases. CDR1 and CDR2 from the germline V gene are SGHAT and FQNNGV. With V trimmed by 5 bases and J by 7 bases, 13 bases remained unmatched. The CDR3 has 15 amino acids. The CDR3 spells CASSPPGGRLREQYF. CDR3 DNA: TGTGCCAGCAGCCCCCCGGGGGGGCGGCTGCGAGAGCAGTACTTC.

This chain joins TRBV10-3 and TRBJ2-7; D is unclear. This CDR3 is built from 12 residues. The V end lost 2 bases, the J end lost 3 bases, and 5 bases lay between the germline ends. CDR1 is ENHRY and CDR2 is SYGVKD in the germline V gene. The CDR3 loop reads CAISEGLYEQYF. Here the CDR3 DNA reads TGTGCCATCAGTGAGGGGCTCTACGAGCAGTACTTC.

The table lists this clonotype with a few counts. This rearrangement joins TRBV29-1 to TRBJ2-5; D ambiguous. V gave up 4 bases and J gave up 2 bases, with 8 bases separating them. The germline V gene encodes CDR1 SQVTM and CDR2 ANQGSEA. This CDR3 is built from 12 residues. CDR3 protein: CSVVPLQETQYF. The CDR3 coding sequence is TGCAGCGTTGTTCCGCTTCAAGAGACCCAGTACTTC. Full variable domain (remainder filled in from reference TRBV29-1 and TRBJ2-5): SAVISQKPSRDICQRGTSLTIQCQVDSQVTMMFWYRQQPGQSLTLIATANQGSEATYESGFVIDKFPISRPNLTFSTLTVSNMSPEDSSIYLCSVVPLQETQYFGPGTRLLVL.

This clonotype has a handful of counts. The chain carries TRBV6-1 and TRBJ1-2, with D possibly matching TRBD1 (5 bases). This CDR3 is 15 amino acids long. V was cut by 4 bases and J by 6 bases, with 18 bases left in between. From germline, CDR1 is MNHNS and CDR2 SASEGT. The CDR3 DNA is TGTGCCAGCAGTGCTCGGGATTCTGGGGGAGATGGCTACACCTTC. It yields the protein CASSARDSGGDGYTF.

This clonotype appeared many times. This chain joins TRBV7-2 and TRBJ2-1; 7 bases align to TRBD1. Germline V CDR1 and CDR2: SGHTA, FQGNSA. The CDR3 runs 16 residues. Trimming removed 5 bases from V and 5 bases from J; junction bases left unmatched: 12. The DNA of the CDR3 is TGTGCCAGCAGCCGGGACAGCTTCCTCGGGAACAATGAGCAGTTCTTC. Residues: CASSRDSFLGNNEQFF.

This chain joins TRBV19 and TRBJ1-5; D unclear. The germline V gene has CDR1 LNHDA and CDR2 SQIVND (reference sequence). V was shortened by 5 bases and J by 5 bases, with 10 bases between the two germline ends. The CDR3 covers 13 residues. This CDR3 reads CASSPRTDQPQHF. The CDR3 nucleotides read TGTGCCAGTAGTCCCCGGACGGATCAGCCCCAGCATTTT.

The chain recombines TRBV12-3 or TRBV12-4 with TRBJ2-5; 7 bases are a match to TRBD1. Trimming took 5 bases from V and 3 from J; bases not matched to a gene: 9. The CDR3 has 15 amino acids. CDR3 loop: CASSPRQGREETQYF. The CDR3 nucleotides read TGTGCCAGCAGTCCCAGACAGGGACGCGAAGAGACCCAGTACTTC.

This sequence joins TRBV7-3 and TRBJ2-1, with TRBD2 matching over 13 bases. The J segment lost 10 bases and the V segment lost 1 base, leaving 13 bases of the junction unmatched. The CDR3 runs 18 residues. Germline values: CDR1 SGHTA, CDR2 FQGTGA. CDR3 protein: CASSLRPPTSGGAREQFF. The CDR3 DNA reads TGTGCCAGCAGCTTAAGGCCCCCTACTAGCGGGGGGGCCCGGGAGCAGTTCTTC.

The gene calls are TRBV11-1 and TRBJ2-3; D remains ambiguous. The CDR3 sequence is 13 residues long. Trimming stripped 5 bases from V and 1 base from J, with 7 bases between. Germline values: CDR1 SGHAT, CDR2 FQDESV (reference sequence). The CDR3: CASSLSGTDTQYF. In DNA, the CDR3 is TGTGCCAGCAGCCTCAGTGGCACAGATACGCAGTATTTT.

This clonotype was detected many times. This chain uses TRBV7-6 with TRBJ2-3, with TRBD2 as a possible D gene (7 bases). The germline V and J ends were trimmed by 4 bases and 1 base, with 15 bases remaining between them. Per germline, CDR1 SGHVS and CDR2 FNYEAQ. The CDR3 has 16 amino acids. CDR3 nucleotides: TGTGCCAGCAGCTCCGAGGGGGGGCCCGGCACAGATACGCAGTATTTT. It translates to CASSSEGGPGTDTQYF.